The T cell receptor (beta chain) described here comes from a study of OX40 agonist ivuxolimab in advanced cancers. The study, taken as a whole, reports: CD8+ T cells were the subset that, on average, had more expanded clones than CD4+.

Generated by immunoSEQ multiplex PCR, the TCRdb table keeps only in-frame clones and is missing some. Of about 82,000 clones listed, just over 85% were seen once; the top ten hold around 6.3%. In regard to this clone: Its antigen remains unknown.

At cycle 4 day 1, cycle 7 day 1, and baseline, blood was sampled. Trimming cost V 0 bases and J 2 bases; bases outside gene matches: 4. This CDR3 spans 16 amino acids. CDR1 LGHNA and CDR2 YSLEER come from the germline V gene. The V gene is TRBV4-3, the J gene TRBJ1-5; 7 bases fit TRBD1. The clonotype originates from an adult with an advanced solid tumor such as melanoma, head and neck, liver or kidney cancer. The sequenced sample was CD4+ or CD8+ T cells sorted from blood, obtained in a trial of the OX40 agonist ivuxolimab. The CDR3 here is CASSQEYRGGNQPQHF. The CDR3 DNA sequence: TGCGCCAGCAGCCAAGAGTACAGGGGAGGCAATCAGCCCCAGCATTTT.